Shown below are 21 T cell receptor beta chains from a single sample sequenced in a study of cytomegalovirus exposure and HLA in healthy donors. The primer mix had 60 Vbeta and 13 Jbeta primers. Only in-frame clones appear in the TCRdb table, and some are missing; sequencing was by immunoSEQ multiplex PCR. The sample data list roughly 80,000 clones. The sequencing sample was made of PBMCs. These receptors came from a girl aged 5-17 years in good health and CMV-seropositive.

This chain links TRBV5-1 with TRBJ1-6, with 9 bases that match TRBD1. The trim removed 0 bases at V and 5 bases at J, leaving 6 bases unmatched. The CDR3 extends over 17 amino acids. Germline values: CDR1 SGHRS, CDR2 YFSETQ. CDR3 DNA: TGCGCCAGCAGCTTGGGAGGGACAGGGCGAAATAATTCACCCCTCCACTTT. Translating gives CASSLGGTGRNNSPLHF.

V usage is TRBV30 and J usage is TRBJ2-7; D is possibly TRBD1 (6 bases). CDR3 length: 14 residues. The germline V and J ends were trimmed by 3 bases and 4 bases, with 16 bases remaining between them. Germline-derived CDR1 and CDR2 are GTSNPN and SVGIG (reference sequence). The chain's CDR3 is CAWRPPTGRYEQYV. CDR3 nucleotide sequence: TGTGCCTGGAGACCCCCGACAGGAAGATACGAGCAGTACGTC.

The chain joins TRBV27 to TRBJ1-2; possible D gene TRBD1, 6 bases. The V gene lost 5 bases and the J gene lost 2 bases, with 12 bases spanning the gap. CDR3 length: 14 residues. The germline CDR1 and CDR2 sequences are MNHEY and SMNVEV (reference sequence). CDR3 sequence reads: CASSGYRDNYGYTF. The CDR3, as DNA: TGTGCCAGCAGTGGGTACAGGGACAACTATGGCTACACCTTC.

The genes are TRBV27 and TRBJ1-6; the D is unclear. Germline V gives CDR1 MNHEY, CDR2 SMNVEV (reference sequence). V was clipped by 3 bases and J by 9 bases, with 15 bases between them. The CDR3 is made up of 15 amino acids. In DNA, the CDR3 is TGTGCCAGCAGTTTTTCGGGAGGGCTTAGTTCACCCCTCCACTTT. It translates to CASSFSGGLSSPLHF.

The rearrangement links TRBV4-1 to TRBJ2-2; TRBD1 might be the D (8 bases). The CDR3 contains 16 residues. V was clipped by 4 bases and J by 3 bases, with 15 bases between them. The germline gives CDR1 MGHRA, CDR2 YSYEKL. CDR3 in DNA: TGCGCCAGCAGCCCGACTACAGGGGGGGACACCGGGGAGCTGTTTTTT. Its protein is CASSPTTGGDTGELFF.

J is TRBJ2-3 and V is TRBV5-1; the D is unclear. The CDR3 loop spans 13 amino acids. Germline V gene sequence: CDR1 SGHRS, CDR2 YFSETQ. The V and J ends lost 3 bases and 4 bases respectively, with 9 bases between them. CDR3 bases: TGCGCCAGCAGCTCGCTAGTGGCAGATACGCAGTATTTT. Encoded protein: CASSSLVADTQYF. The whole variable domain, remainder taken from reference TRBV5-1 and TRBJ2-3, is KAGVTQTPRYLIKTRGQQVTLSCSPISGHRSVSWYQQTPGQGLQFLFEYFSETQRNKGNFPGRFSGRQFSNSRSEMNVSTLELGDSALYLCASSSLVADTQYFGPGTRLTVL.

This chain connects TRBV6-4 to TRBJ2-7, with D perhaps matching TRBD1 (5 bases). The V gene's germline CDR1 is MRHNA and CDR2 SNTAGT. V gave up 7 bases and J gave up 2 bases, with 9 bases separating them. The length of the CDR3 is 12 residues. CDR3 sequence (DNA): TGTGCCAGCAAAGGACATGCCTACGAGCAGTACGTC. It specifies CASKGHAYEQYV.

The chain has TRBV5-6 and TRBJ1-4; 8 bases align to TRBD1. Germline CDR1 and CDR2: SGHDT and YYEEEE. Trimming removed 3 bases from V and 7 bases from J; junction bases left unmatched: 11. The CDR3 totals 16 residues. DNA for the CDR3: TGTGCCAGCAGCTCCCCGGGGACAGGCCAGGGTGAAAAACTGTTTTTT. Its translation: CASSSPGTGQGEKLFF.

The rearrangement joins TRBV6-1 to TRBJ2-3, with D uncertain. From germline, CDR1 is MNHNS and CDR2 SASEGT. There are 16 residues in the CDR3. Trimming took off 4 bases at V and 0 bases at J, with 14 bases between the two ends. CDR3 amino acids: CASSGARHLSTDTQYF. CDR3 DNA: TGTGCCAGCAGTGGGGCCCGACACCTTAGCACAGATACGCAGTATTTT.

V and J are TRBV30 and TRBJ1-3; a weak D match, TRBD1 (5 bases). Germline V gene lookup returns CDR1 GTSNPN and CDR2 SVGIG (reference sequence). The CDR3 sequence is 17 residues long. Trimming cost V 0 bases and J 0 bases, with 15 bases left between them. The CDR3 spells CAWSVGRPAFSGNTIYF. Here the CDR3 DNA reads TGTGCCTGGAGTGTGGGGCGGCCCGCATTCTCTGGAAACACCATATATTTT.

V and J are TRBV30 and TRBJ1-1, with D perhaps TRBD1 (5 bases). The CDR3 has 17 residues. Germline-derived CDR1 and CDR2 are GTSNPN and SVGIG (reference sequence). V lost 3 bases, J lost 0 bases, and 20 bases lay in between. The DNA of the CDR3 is TGTGCCTGGAGAGCGACAGTAAAGCCATCAATGAACACTGAAGCTTTCTTT. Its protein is CAWRATVKPSMNTEAFF.

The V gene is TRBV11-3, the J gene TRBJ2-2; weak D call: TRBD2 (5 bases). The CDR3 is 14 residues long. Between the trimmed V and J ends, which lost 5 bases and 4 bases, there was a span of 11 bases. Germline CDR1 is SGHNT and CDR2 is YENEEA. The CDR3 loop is CASSPVGVTGELFF. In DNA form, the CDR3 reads TGTGCCAGCAGCCCCGTCGGGGTCACCGGGGAGCTGTTTTTT.

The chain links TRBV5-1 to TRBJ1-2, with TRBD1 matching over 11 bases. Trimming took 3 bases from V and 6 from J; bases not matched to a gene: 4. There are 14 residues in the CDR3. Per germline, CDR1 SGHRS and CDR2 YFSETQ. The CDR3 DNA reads TGCGCCAGCAGCTCGGGGGACAGGGGGGATGGCTACACCTTC. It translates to CASSSGDRGDGYTF. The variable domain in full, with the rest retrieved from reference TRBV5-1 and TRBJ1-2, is KAGVTQTPRYLIKTRGQQVTLSCSPISGHRSVSWYQQTPGQGLQFLFEYFSETQRNKGNFPGRFSGRQFSNSRSEMNVSTLELGDSALYLCASSSGDRGDGYTFGSGTRLTVV.

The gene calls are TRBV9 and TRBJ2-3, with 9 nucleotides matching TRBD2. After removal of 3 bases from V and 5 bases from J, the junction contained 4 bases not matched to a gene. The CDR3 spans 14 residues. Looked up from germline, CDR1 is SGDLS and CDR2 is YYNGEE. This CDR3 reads CASSGGGAGDTQYF. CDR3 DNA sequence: TGTGCCAGCAGCGGCGGGGGGGCCGGAGATACGCAGTATTTT.

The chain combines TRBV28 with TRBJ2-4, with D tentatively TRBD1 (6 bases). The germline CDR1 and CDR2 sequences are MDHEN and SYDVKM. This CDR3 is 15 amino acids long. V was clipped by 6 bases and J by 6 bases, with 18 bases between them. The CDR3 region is CASRGAQGDPNIQYF. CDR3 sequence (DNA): TGTGCCAGCAGAGGGGCACAGGGAGATCCAAACATTCAGTACTTC.

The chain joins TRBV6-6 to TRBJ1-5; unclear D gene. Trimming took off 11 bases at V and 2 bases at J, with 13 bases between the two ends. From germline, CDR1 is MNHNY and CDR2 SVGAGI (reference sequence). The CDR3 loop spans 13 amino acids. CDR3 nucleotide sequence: TGTGCCTCCCAGACGGAGGGCAATCAGCCCCAGCATTTT. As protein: CASQTEGNQPQHF.

The CDR3 loop is CASSLGGPGQPQHF. DNA for the CDR3: TGTGCCAGCAGCCTAGGGGGCCCGGGCCAGCCCCAGCATTTT. This chain links TRBV9 with TRBJ1-5; 7 bases line up with TRBD1. The germline V gene encodes CDR1 SGDLS and CDR2 YYNGEE. Losses at the gene ends were 4 bases for V and 7 bases for J; bases not matched to a gene: 8. This CDR3 is 14 amino acids long.

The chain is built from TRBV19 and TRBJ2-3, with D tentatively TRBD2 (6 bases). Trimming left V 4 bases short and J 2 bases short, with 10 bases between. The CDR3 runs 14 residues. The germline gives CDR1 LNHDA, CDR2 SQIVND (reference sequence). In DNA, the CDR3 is TGTGCCAGTAGTACTAGCGTAATCACAGATACGCAGTATTTT. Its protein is CASSTSVITDTQYF.

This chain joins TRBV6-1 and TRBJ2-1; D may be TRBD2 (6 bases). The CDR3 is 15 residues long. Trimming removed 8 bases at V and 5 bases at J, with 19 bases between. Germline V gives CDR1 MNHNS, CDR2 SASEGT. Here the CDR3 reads CASDLRAGRHNEQFF. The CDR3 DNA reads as TGTGCCAGCGACCTCCGGGCAGGGAGGCACAATGAGCAGTTCTTC.

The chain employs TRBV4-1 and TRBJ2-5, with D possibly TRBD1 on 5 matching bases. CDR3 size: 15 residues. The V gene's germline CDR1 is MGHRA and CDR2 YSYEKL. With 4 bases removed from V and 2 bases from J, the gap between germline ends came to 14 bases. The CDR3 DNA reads TGCGCCAGCAGCCCCTCGGCAGGGAATCAAGAGACCCAGTACTTC. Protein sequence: CASSPSAGNQETQYF.

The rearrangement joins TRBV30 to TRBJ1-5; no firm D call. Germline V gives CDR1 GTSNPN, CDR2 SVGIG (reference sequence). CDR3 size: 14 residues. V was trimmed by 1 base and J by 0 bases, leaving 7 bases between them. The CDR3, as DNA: TGTGCCTGGAGTGCCCCGTATAGCAATCAGCCCCAGCATTTT. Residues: CAWSAPYSNQPQHF.